What follows describes a single T cell receptor (beta chain). Its antigen is undetermined. Here immunoSEQ multiplex PCR was the method, and the copy in TCRdb shows in-frame clones only, minus some. The data contain 180,000 or so clones, just under 90% of them singletons. The record originates from a study of T cell responses to AZD1222 COVID-19 vaccine. Whole-study results and caveats: Reportedly, close to half of spike-specific TCRs are directed against unmutated variant regions. Vaccine-related CD4 TCRs covered spike, predominating at 160-218 and 743-854. Donors skewed white British and female; clonal diversity was possibly underestimated. Only after the peak T cell response were repertoires sampled.

Germline assignment: CDR1 SGHNT and CDR2 YYREEE (reference sequence). This CDR3 is built from 14 residues. V lost 4 bases to trimming and J lost 4 bases, with 14 bases between them. This chain uses TRBV5-4 with TRBJ1-2; no definite D call. Sample: peripheral blood, taken 28 days after the second dose of the MenACWY control vaccine. This receptor was taken from an adult who received the MenACWY meningococcal vaccine as a control. The CDR3 spells CASSEAAELYGYTF. The CDR3 coding sequence is TGTGCCAGCAGCGAAGCCGCGGAGCTCTATGGCTACACCTTC.